Listed below are T cell receptor beta chains from one sample, sequenced in a study of shared clonotypes between healthy human individuals. Produced via immunoSEQ multiplex PCR; TCRdb's table is partial and in-frame only. The table includes 1 million to 1.2 million clones, around three quarters detected once. Material: memory CD4+ T cells from PBMCs. These receptors originate from a man aged 18 to 29 in good health. Some clones in this sample may be carry-over from other donors' samples. Each CDR3 is given with its conserved first and last residue. The order of the fields is clone size, J gene, V gene, D gene, CDR3 DNA, CDR3 protein. D genes are given only for firm matches. Expanded clones get a size class; other rows say once, few or many, or leave the size out.

size: NA; J: TRBJ2-7; V: TRBV5-4; D: NA; DNA: TGTGCCAGCAGCTCCGCCGGCGAGCAGTACTTC; CDR3: CASSSAGEQYF
size: once; J: TRBJ1-3; V: TRBV4-3; D: NA; DNA: TGCGCCAGCAGCCGGACGGACAGCCGAGTGACCATATATTTT; CDR3: CASSRTDSRVTIYF
size: NA; J: TRBJ2-3; V: TRBV28; D: NA; DNA: TGTGCCAGCGGTCTAAGCACAGATACGCAGTATTTT; CDR3: CASGLSTDTQYF
size: NA; J: TRBJ2-1; V: TRBV28; D: TRBD2; DNA: TGTGCCAGCAGGCAAGCGGGAGGTGTCTACAATGAGCAGTTCTTC; CDR3: CASRQAGGVYNEQFF
size: NA; J: TRBJ2-5; V: TRBV10-3; D: NA; DNA: TGTGCCATCAGTGAGTCGCGAGCACAAGAGACCCAGTACTTC; CDR3: CAISESRAQETQYF
size: NA; J: TRBJ1-1; V: TRBV5-6; D: NA; DNA: TGTGCCAGCAGCTTGGCGCGCTTCAGAAGTGTCACTGAAGCTTTCTTT; CDR3: CASSLARFRSVTEAFF
size: many; J: TRBJ2-7; V: TRBV9; D: TRBD1; DNA: TGTGCCAGCAGCGCACCGGGACAGGGGGCCTACGAGCAGTACTTC; CDR3: CASSAPGQGAYEQYF
size: once; J: TRBJ2-3; V: TRBV7-2; D: NA; DNA: TGTGCCAGCAGCTTACTCCGGGAGATGGATACGCAGTATTTT; CDR3: CASSLLREMDTQYF
size: once; J: TRBJ2-6; V: TRBV5-1; D: NA; DNA: TGCGCCAGCAGCTTGACTGCCGTGGGGGCCAACGTCCTGACTTTC; CDR3: CASSLTAVGANVLTF
size: NA; J: TRBJ2-5; V: TRBV5-4; D: NA; DNA: TGTGCCAGCAGCTTGAGGGACCTCCAAGAGACCCAGTACTTC; CDR3: CASSLRDLQETQYF